A single sample is the source of the 17 T cell receptor beta chains below, sequenced in a study of cytomegalovirus exposure and HLA in healthy donors (dated by TCRdb to 2017 to 2019). The method was the immunoSEQ multiplex PCR assay. The multiplex PCR relied on a mix of 60 forward primers for TCR Vbeta segments and 13 reverse primers for TCR Jbeta segments. Sourced from immuneACCESS, this table was stored by TCRdb with only in-frame sequences that have V and J called. A share of the clones is absent; for the studies checked, an unresolved V gene accounts for under half, and the remainder has no known explanation. The sample table records under 200,000 clones; around four fifths of these occur just once. Of the sample, 1.5% to 2% falls within the top ten clones. Sequencing input: PBMCs. These receptors were taken from a woman younger than 35 in good health and CMV-seronegative.

This clone was observed a handful of times. One junction end disagrees with the germline gene, perhaps due to a read error. CDR3 protein: CASSPGRAGEEHRGAVF. In nucleotides, the CDR3 is TGTGCCAGCAGCCCTGGCAGAGCGGGGGAGGAACACCGGGGAGCTGTTTTT. The chain recombines TRBV7-9 with TRBJ2-2; 8 bases fit TRBD2. This CDR3 contains 17 residues. Looked up from germline, CDR1 is SEHNR and CDR2 is FQNEAQ (reference sequence).

The rearrangement joins TRBV29-1 to TRBJ1-1; no definite D call. This CDR3 region has 14 residues. V was shortened by 8 bases and J by 5 bases, with 21 bases between the two germline ends. Germline values: CDR1 SQVTM, CDR2 ANQGSEA. This chain's CDR3 is CSSEGPGRKTEAFF. The CDR3 nucleotides read TGCAGCTCCGAAGGTCCGGGGAGGAAGACTGAAGCTTTCTTT.

CDR3 amino acids: CASSLTGTNTEAFF. Written as DNA, the CDR3 is TGCGCCAGCAGCCTGACAGGGACGAACACTGAAGCTTTCTTT. The rearrangement uses TRBV5-1 and TRBJ1-1, with 7 bases aligning to TRBD1. There are 14 residues in the CDR3. The V gene's germline CDR1 is SGHRS and CDR2 YFSETQ. Trimming removed 4 bases from V and 1 base from J; junction bases left unmatched: 4.

CDR3 residues: CASFTPGGGYEQYF. The CDR3 DNA reads TGTGCCAGCTTCACCCCGGGGGGGGGCTACGAGCAGTACTTC. The V call is TRBV6-5, the J call TRBJ2-5; TRBD2 aligns across 8 bases. The DNA end favors TRBJ2-7, so the J call may be wrong. Per germline, CDR1 MNHEY and CDR2 SVGAGI. The CDR3 has 14 residues.

The chain links TRBV27 to TRBJ2-5; D remains ambiguous. The J call may be incorrect, as the DNA end agrees better with TRBJ2-7. Germline CDR1 MNHEY, CDR2 SMNVEV (reference sequence). This CDR3 spans 14 amino acids. Written as DNA, the CDR3 is TGTGCCAGCAGTTCGTCTACTCCCTTATACGAGCAGTACTTC. Its protein is CASSSSTPLYEQYF.

This chain connects TRBV29-1 to TRBJ2-1; 16 bases agree with TRBD2. V lost 6 bases, J lost 3 bases, and 8 bases stayed unmatched. The CDR3 has 17 residues. Germline assignment: CDR1 SQVTM and CDR2 ANQGSEA. CDR3 sequence reads: CSVAGTSGRVNYNEQFF. In nucleotides, the CDR3 is TGCAGCGTGGCCGGGACTAGCGGGAGGGTAAACTACAATGAGCAGTTCTTC.

The rearrangement joins TRBV7-3 to TRBJ2-3, with a weak D call TRBD2 (5 bases). CDR3 length: 14 residues. In germline, CDR1 is SGHTA, CDR2 FQGTGA. Trimming removed 0 bases from V and 1 base from J, with 5 bases in between. The CDR3 region is CASSLTSGTDTQYF. The CDR3 coding sequence is TGTGCCAGCAGCTTAACTAGCGGCACAGATACGCAGTATTTT.

This clone appeared once. The chain couples TRBV6-5 to TRBJ1-1; D is undetermined. Germline V CDR1 and CDR2: MNHEY, SVGAGI. CDR3 length: 13 amino acids. Trimming removed 5 bases from V and 1 base from J, with 8 bases in between. DNA for the CDR3: TGTGCCAGCAGTATGAACAAGAACACTGAAGCTTTCTTT. Protein sequence: CASSMNKNTEAFF.

This chain connects TRBV23-1 to TRBJ2-4, with D perhaps matching TRBD2 (5 bases). TRBV23-1 is annotated as an ORF whose role is uncertain. The CDR3 runs 15 residues. V lost 3 bases and J 1 base, leaving 10 bases between the germline ends. CDR3 in DNA: TGCGCCAGCAGTCAGCCTAGGGAGGCCAAAAACATTCAGTACTTC. It is translated as CASSQPREAKNIQYF.

The chain uses TRBV25-1 and TRBJ1-3, with D possibly TRBD1 on 6 matching bases. Germline assignment: CDR1 MGHDK and CDR2 SYGVNS. The CDR3 has 16 residues. With 1 base removed from V and 1 base from J, the gap between germline ends came to 11 bases. The CDR3 loop is CASSEFQGLSGNTIYF. As DNA, the CDR3 is TGTGCCAGCAGTGAATTTCAGGGGCTGTCTGGAAACACCATATATTTT. The variable domain in full, completed from reference TRBV25-1 and TRBJ1-3, reads EADIYQTPRYLVIGTGKKITLECSQTMGHDKMYWYQQDPGMELHLIHYSYGVNSTEKGDLSSESTVSRIRTEHFPLTLESARPSHTSQYLCASSEFQGLSGNTIYFGEGSWLTVV.

This chain joins TRBV2 and TRBJ1-4; 7 nucleotides agree with TRBD1. The CDR3 consists of 16 residues. Germline V gene sequence: CDR1 SNHLY, CDR2 FYNNEI. The V segment lost 8 bases and the J segment 0 bases; nucleotides outside the gene matches: 9. The CDR3: CASQANRGATNEKLFF. The CDR3 DNA is TGTGCCAGCCAGGCGAACAGGGGAGCAACTAATGAAAAACTGTTTTTT.

This clone appeared once. The chain recombines TRBV6-5 with TRBJ1-4; a weak D match, TRBD1 (6 bases). The germline V gene has CDR1 MNHEY and CDR2 SVGAGI. The CDR3 loop spans 15 amino acids. Trimming took off 5 bases at V and 3 bases at J, with 13 bases between the two ends. CDR3 DNA sequence: TGTGCCAGCAGTCGCTACAGGGCACCTAATGAAAAACTGTTTTTT. Translated: CASSRYRAPNEKLFF.

Only one count was recorded for this clone. J is TRBJ2-1 and V is TRBV7-9; 11 bases agree with TRBD2. The CDR3 extends over 15 amino acids. V was clipped by 8 bases and J by 5 bases; unmatched bases: 8. CDR1 is SEHNR and CDR2 is FQNEAQ in the germline V gene (reference sequence). This CDR3 is CASGQTSGSDNEQFF. CDR3 coding DNA: TGTGCCAGCGGCCAAACTAGCGGGAGCGACAATGAGCAGTTCTTC.

This clone was seen only a few times. The chain uses TRBV19 and TRBJ2-1, with D perhaps matching TRBD1 (6 bases). The CDR3 is made up of 15 amino acids. Trimming left V 5 bases short and J 3 bases short, with 14 bases between. CDR1 and CDR2 from the germline V gene are LNHDA and SQIVND (reference sequence). CDR3 residues: CASSLRRDNYNEQFF. The CDR3 coding sequence is TGTGCCAGTAGTTTACGACGGGACAACTACAATGAGCAGTTCTTC.

V is TRBV27 and J is TRBJ2-1; TRBD2 matches at 13 bases. The junction had 11 bases not matched to a gene; V was cut back by 6 bases and J by 9 bases. From germline, CDR1 is MNHEY and CDR2 SMNVEV (reference sequence). This CDR3 is 16 amino acids long. CDR3 sequence (DNA): TGTGCCAGCAGCCCCGGACTAGCGGGAGTGGTTTTTGAGCAGTTCTTC. It is translated as CASSPGLAGVVFEQFF.

The chain links TRBV5-1 to TRBJ2-5; 15 bases are shared with TRBD2. Unmatched junction bases numbered 3, after V lost 1 base and J lost 5 bases. CDR1 is SGHRS, CDR2 YFSETQ, per germline. The CDR3 is made up of 16 amino acids. CDR3 nucleotide sequence: TGCGCCAGCAGCTTGCCTGGACTAGCGGGAGGGGAGACCCAGTACTTC. Residues: CASSLPGLAGGETQYF.

The rearrangement joins TRBV7-3 to TRBJ1-1, with 8 positions matching TRBD1. The CDR3 consists of 13 residues. V was clipped by 5 bases and J by 4 bases; unmatched bases: 3. Germline V gene data show CDR1 as SGHTA and CDR2 as FQGTGA. In DNA, the CDR3 is TGTGCCAGCAGCGGGACAGGTGGCACTGAAGCTTTCTTT. Its protein product is CASSGTGGTEAFF.